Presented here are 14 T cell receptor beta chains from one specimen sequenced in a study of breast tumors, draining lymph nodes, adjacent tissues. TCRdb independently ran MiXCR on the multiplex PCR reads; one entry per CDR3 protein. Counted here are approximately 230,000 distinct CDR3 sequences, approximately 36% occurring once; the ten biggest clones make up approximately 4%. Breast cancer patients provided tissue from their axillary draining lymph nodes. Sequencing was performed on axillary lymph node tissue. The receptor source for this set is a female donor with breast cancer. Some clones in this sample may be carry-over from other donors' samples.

The CDR3 spells CASSADSTNTEAFF. For the CDR3, the DNA is TGTGCCAGCAGTGCGGACTCAACGAACACTGAAGCTTTCTTT. This chain uses TRBV25-1 with TRBJ1-1, with D unresolved. The V gene lost 4 bases and the J gene lost 1 base, with 10 bases spanning the gap. Germline CDR1 MGHDK, CDR2 SYGVNS. The CDR3 contains 14 residues.

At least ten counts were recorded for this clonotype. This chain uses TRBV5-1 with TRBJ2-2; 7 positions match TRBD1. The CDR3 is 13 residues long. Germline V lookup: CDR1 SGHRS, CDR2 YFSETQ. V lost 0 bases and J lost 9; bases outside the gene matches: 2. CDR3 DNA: TGCGCCAGCAGCTTGGAGGGGGCCAGGGAGCTGTTTTTT. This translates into CASSLEGARELFF.

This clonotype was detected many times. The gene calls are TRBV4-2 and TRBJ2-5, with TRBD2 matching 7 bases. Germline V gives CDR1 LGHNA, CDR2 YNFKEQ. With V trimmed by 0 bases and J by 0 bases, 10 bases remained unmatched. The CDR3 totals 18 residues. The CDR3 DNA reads TGTGCCAGCAGCCAAGATAAGAGGGCTAGCGGACACCAAGAGACCCAGTACTTC. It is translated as CASSQDKRASGHQETQYF.

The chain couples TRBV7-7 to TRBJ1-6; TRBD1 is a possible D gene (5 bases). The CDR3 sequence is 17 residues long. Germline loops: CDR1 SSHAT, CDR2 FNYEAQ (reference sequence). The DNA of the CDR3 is TGTGCTAGAGCCGGAGGGACCGCGAGCTCCTATAATTCACCCCTCCACTTT. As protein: CARAGGTASSYNSPLHF.

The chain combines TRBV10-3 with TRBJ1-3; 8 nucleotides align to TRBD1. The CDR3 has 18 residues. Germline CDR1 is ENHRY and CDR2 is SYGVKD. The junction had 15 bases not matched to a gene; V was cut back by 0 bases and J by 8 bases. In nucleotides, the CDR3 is TGTGCCATCAGTGAGTCGACGGGGACAGGCCTCTATGGCTACACCATATATTTT. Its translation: CAISESTGTGLYGYTIYF.

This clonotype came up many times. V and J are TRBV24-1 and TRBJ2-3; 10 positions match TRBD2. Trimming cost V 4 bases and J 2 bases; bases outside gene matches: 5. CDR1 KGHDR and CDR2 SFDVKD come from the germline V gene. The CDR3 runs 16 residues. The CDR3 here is CATSESGTSDTDTQYF. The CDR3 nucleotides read TGTGCCACCAGTGAATCCGGGACTAGCGACACAGATACGCAGTATTTT.

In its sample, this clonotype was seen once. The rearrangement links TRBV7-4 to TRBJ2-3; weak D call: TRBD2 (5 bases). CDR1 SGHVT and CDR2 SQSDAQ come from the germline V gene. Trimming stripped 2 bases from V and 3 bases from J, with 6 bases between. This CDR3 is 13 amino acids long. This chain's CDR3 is CASSLCGTDTQYF. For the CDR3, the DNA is TGTGCCAGCAGCTTATGCGGGACAGATACGCAGTATTTT.

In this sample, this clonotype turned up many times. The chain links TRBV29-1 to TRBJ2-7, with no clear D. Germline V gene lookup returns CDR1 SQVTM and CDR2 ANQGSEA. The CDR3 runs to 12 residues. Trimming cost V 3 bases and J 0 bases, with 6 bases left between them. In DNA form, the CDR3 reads TGCAGCGTTGATAAAAGCTCCTACGAGCAGTACTTC. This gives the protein CSVDKSSYEQYF.

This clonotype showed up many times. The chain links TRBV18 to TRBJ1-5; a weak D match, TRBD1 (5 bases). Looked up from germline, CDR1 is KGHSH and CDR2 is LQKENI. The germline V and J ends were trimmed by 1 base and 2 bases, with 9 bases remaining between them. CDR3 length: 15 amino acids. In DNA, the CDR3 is TGTGCCAGCTCACCACGGGACGGCGGCAATCAGCCCCAGCATTTT. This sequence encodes CASSPRDGGNQPQHF.

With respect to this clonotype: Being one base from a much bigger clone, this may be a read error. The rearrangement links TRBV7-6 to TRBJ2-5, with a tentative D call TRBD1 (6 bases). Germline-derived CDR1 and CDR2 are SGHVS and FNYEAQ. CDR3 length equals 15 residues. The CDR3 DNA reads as TGTGCCAGCGGCTTAGCTATTTCTGGGGGCGAGACCCAGTACTTC. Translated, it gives CASGLAISGGETQYF.

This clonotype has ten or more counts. CDR3 coding DNA: TGTGCCAGCAGTGAGGGCTCTAGCGGGAGCCAAGAGACCCAGTACTTC. Translating it yields CASSEGSSGSQETQYF. The rearrangement joins TRBV2 to TRBJ2-5, with 10 bases lining up with TRBD2. Germline loops: CDR1 SNHLY, CDR2 FYNNEI. The CDR3 totals 16 residues. V gave up 3 bases and J gave up 1 base; unmatched junction bases: 5.

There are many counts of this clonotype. The CDR3 loop is CASSELFGTGGNQPQHF. In nucleotides, the CDR3 is TGTGCCAGCAGTGAGTTATTCGGGACAGGGGGAAATCAGCCCCAGCATTTT. V is TRBV19 and J is TRBJ1-5, with 11 bases that match TRBD1. V shed 9 bases, J shed 4 bases, and the junction held 14 bases outside the gene matches. The CDR3 spans 17 residues. In germline, CDR1 is LNHDA, CDR2 SQIVND (reference sequence).

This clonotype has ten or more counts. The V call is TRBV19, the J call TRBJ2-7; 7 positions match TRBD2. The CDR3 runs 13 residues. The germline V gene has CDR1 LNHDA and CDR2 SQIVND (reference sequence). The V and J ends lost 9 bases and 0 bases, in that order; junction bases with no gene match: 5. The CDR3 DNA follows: TGTGCCAGCCGGGACTACCCCTCCTACGAGCAGTACTTC. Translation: CASRDYPSYEQYF.

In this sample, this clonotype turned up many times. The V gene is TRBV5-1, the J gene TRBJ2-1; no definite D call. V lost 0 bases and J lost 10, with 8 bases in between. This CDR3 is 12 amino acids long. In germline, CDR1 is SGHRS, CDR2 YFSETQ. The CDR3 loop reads CASSLGVGEQFF. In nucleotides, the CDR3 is TGCGCCAGCAGCTTGGGCGTTGGAGAGCAGTTCTTC. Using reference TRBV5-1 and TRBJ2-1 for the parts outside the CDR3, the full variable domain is KAGVTQTPRYLIKTRGQQVTLSCSPISGHRSVSWYQQTPGQGLQFLFEYFSETQRNKGNFPGRFSGRQFSNSRSEMNVSTLELGDSALYLCASSLGVGEQFFGPGTRLTVL.